A single sample is the source of the 14 T cell receptor beta chains below, sequenced in a study of T-cell reconstitution after alpha-beta-depleted transplantation in children. Unique molecular identifiers were incorporated when the TCRbeta library was constructed. In TCRdb, the PCR reads were re-called with MiXCR into one record per CDR3 protein. The sample comprises about 7,900 distinct CDR3 sequences, approximately 29% of which are singletons, and around 2% rests with the top ten. The sequences come from peripheral blood, collected 60 days after TCRalphabeta/CD19-depleted stem cell transplant. The receptors shown here come from a boy under two years old who had a stem cell transplant for SCID, so the T cells may come from the graft donor.

CDR3 coding DNA: TGTGCCAGCAGCATCGGGACAGCCCTACCCTACGAGCAGTACTTC. Its translation: CASSIGTALPYEQYF. The chain combines TRBV7-8 with TRBJ2-7, with 7 bases that match TRBD1. CDR1 is SGHVS, CDR2 FQNEAQ, per germline. V trimming: 5 bases; J trimming: 2 bases; junction bases outside the gene matches: 9. This CDR3 has 15 amino acids. The entire variable domain, with the rest obtained from reference TRBV7-8 and TRBJ2-7, is as follows: GAGVSQSPRYKVAKRGQDVALRCDPISGHVSLFWYQQALGQGPEFLTYFQNEAQLDKSGLPSDRFFAERPEGSVSTLKIQRTQQEDSAVYLCASSIGTALPYEQYFGPGTRLTVT.

This clonotype is categorized as medium-sized. V usage is TRBV10-3 and J usage is TRBJ1-2, with 7 bases matching TRBD1. Germline-derived CDR1 and CDR2 are ENHRY and SYGVKD. V lost 3 bases and J lost 8; bases outside the gene matches: 12. The CDR3 is 15 residues long. Written as DNA, the CDR3 is TGTGCCATCAGTGAACATTGTCAGGGGGATGAAGGCTACACCTTC. This codes for CAISEHCQGDEGYTF.

This clonotype is medium-sized (0.01 to 0.1%). V is TRBV5-1 and J is TRBJ2-7, with 7 positions matching TRBD1. The CDR3 runs to 18 residues. In germline, CDR1 is SGHRS, CDR2 YFSETQ. With 4 bases clipped from V and 1 base from J, the junction kept 17 bases outside the gene matches. The CDR3 region is CASSRTLDRLSQSYEQYF. DNA of the CDR3: TGCGCCAGCAGCCGGACCTTGGACAGGCTGTCCCAATCCTACGAGCAGTACTTC.

This clonotype is categorized as medium-sized. The chain's CDR3 is CASSLYLREKLFF. The CDR3 bases are TGTGCCAGCAGCCTCTACCTGAGGGAAAAACTGTTTTTT. The rearrangement uses TRBV3-1 and TRBJ1-4; D call uncertain. V was clipped by 4 bases and J by 8 bases, with 11 bases between them. This CDR3 is built from 13 residues. Germline values: CDR1 LGHDT, CDR2 YNNKEL (reference sequence).

This clonotype is medium-sized (0.01 to 0.1%) in the sample. J is TRBJ2-1 and V is TRBV3-1; possible D gene TRBD2, 5 bases. Germline lookup yields CDR1 LGHDT and CDR2 YNNKEL (reference sequence). V gave up 0 bases and J gave up 5 bases, with 17 bases separating them. The CDR3 spans 17 residues. The CDR3, as DNA: TGTGCCAGCAGCCAAGATTCCCAACTAGAGAGACACAATGAGCAGTTCTTC. Translated: CASSQDSQLERHNEQFF.

By frequency in the sample, this clonotype is medium-sized. The rearrangement uses TRBV6-5 and TRBJ2-7; D tentatively fits TRBD1 or TRBD2 (5 bases each). Germline assignment: CDR1 MNHEY and CDR2 SVGAGI. V shed 6 bases and J shed 4 bases, with 19 bases lying between them. The CDR3 length is 15 residues. This chain's CDR3 is CASSYTGTGKYEQYF. The CDR3 DNA is TGTGCCAGCAGCTACACCGGGACGGGGAAATACGAGCAGTACTTC.

This rearrangement joins TRBV5-4 to TRBJ2-2; D is unresolved. Germline CDR1 is SGHNT and CDR2 is YYREEE (reference sequence). V lost 3 bases to trimming and J lost 0 bases, with 9 bases between them. The length of the CDR3 is 15 residues. The CDR3 sequence is CASSSKPANTGELFF. The CDR3 DNA is TGTGCCAGCAGCTCCAAGCCAGCGAACACCGGGGAGCTGTTTTTT.

Relative to its sample, this clonotype is medium-sized. This chain joins TRBV11-2 and TRBJ2-2; D is unresolved. Trimming left V 5 bases short and J 4 bases short, with 8 bases between. CDR1 is SGHAT and CDR2 is FQNNGV in the germline V gene. The CDR3 has 13 amino acids. The CDR3 loop is CASSPVPTGELFF. In DNA, the CDR3 is TGTGCCAGCAGCCCGGTGCCCACCGGGGAGCTGTTTTTT.

This sequence joins TRBV2 and TRBJ2-5; 7 bases agree with TRBD2. CDR3 length: 15 amino acids. Germline V gives CDR1 SNHLY, CDR2 FYNNEI. V was pared by 3 bases and J by 0 bases, with 4 bases of the junction left unmatched. The DNA for the CDR3 is TGTGCCAGCAGTGATTGGAGCGGGAACCAAGAGACCCAGTACTTC. Its protein is CASSDWSGNQETQYF.

The rearrangement links TRBV5-3 to TRBJ2-3; TRBD2 agrees at 8 bases. TRBV5-3 is marked as an open reading frame, function uncertain. V trimming: 9 bases; J trimming: 2 bases; junction bases outside the gene matches: 14. The CDR3 has 16 residues. The CDR3 sequence: CAIGPLAGGPTDTQYF. The CDR3 bases are TGTGCCATCGGCCCCTTGGCGGGGGGTCCCACAGATACGCAGTATTTT.

As to this clonotype: Since a much larger clone is just one base distant, this may be a read error. The rearrangement uses TRBV6-1 and TRBJ2-2; the D gene is possibly TRBD1 (5 bases). Germline CDR1 and CDR2: MNHNS and SASEGT. V lost 6 bases to trimming and J lost 3 bases, with 11 bases between them. The CDR3 is 14 amino acids. The DNA of the CDR3 is TGTGCCAGCAGGTGGGCAGGGTACACCGGGGAGCTGTTTTTT. Protein sequence: CASRWAGYTGELFF.

This clonotype was seen ten or more times. The chain couples TRBV19 to TRBJ1-1, with D perhaps TRBD1 (6 bases). Trimming took off 6 bases at V and 0 bases at J, with 20 bases between the two ends. Germline V gene lookup returns CDR1 LNHDA and CDR2 SQIVND (reference sequence). There are 17 residues in the CDR3. This CDR3 reads CASSRGGGRRLNTEAFF. In nucleotides, the CDR3 is TGTGCCAGTAGCCGCGGAGGGGGAAGGCGATTGAACACTGAAGCTTTCTTT.

This clonotype was counted between two and nine times. One end of the junction fails to match germline, which may point to a read error. This rearrangement joins TRBV12-3 or TRBV12-4 to TRBJ2-1, with unresolved D. The CDR3 covers 19 residues. For the CDR3, the DNA is TGTGCCAGCAGGTTAGGGCGGAACCTAGATTCCGGTTCCTACAATGAGCAGTTCTTC. Translation gives CASRLGRNLDSGSYNEQFF.

This sequence joins TRBV12-3 or TRBV12-4 and TRBJ2-5; a possible D gene is TRBD1 (6 bases). V was pared by 6 bases and J by 4 bases, with 15 bases between. The CDR3 is made up of 14 amino acids. The CDR3 loop reads CASSLGHPPETQYF. CDR3 sequence (DNA): TGTGCCAGCAGCCTGGGACACCCTCCAGAGACCCAGTACTTC.